This T cell receptor (beta chain) was recovered during a study of cytomegalovirus exposure and HLA in healthy donors. About the research overall: Drawn from HLA-typed donors, about 85 million unique TCRs were held in an early data release. Study-wide findings and caveats: The study labeled roughly 160 TCR beta chains cytomegalovirus-associated. Roughly uniform sequencing depth across donors was assumed, possibly incorrectly. Per a prior analysis, the majority of TCR beta V segments were productive roughly 87% or roughly 30% of the time.

13 Jbeta primers and 60 Vbeta primers were used for the PCR. The method was immunoSEQ multiplex PCR; TCRdb's version includes in-frame clones alone and lacks a portion of them. The repertoire holds over 150,000 clones, roughly 85% seen once, with under 0.95% in the top ten. CDR1 is MRHNA and CDR2 is SNTAGT in the germline V gene. After removal of 0 bases from V and 12 bases from J, the junction contained 16 bases not matched to a gene. CDR3 size: 16 residues. Concerning this clone itself: Its cognate antigen is unknown.

The chain employs TRBV6-4 and TRBJ2-7; 8 nucleotides align to TRBD1. The source is a woman in her twenties or thirties in good health and CMV-seronegative. Material: PBMCs. In DNA form, the CDR3 reads TGTGCCAGCAGTGACTCCCTCGTCTACCTACGACAGGGGTCGTACTTC. Amino acids: CASSDSLVYLRQGSYF.